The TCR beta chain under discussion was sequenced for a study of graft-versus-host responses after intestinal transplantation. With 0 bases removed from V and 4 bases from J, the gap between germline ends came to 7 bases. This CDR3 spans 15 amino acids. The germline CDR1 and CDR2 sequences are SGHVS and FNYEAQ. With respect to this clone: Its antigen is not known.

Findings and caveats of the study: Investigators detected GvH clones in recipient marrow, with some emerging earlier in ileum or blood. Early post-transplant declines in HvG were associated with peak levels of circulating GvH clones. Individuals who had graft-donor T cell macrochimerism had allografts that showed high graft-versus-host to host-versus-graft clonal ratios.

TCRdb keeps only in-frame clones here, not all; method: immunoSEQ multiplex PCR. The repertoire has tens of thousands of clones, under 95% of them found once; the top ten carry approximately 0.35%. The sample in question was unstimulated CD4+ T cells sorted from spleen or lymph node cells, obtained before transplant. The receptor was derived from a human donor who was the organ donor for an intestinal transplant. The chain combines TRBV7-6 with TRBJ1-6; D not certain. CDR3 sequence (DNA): TGTGCCAGCAGCTTAGCGGCCTCTTATAATTCACCCCTCCACTTT. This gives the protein CASSLAASYNSPLHF.